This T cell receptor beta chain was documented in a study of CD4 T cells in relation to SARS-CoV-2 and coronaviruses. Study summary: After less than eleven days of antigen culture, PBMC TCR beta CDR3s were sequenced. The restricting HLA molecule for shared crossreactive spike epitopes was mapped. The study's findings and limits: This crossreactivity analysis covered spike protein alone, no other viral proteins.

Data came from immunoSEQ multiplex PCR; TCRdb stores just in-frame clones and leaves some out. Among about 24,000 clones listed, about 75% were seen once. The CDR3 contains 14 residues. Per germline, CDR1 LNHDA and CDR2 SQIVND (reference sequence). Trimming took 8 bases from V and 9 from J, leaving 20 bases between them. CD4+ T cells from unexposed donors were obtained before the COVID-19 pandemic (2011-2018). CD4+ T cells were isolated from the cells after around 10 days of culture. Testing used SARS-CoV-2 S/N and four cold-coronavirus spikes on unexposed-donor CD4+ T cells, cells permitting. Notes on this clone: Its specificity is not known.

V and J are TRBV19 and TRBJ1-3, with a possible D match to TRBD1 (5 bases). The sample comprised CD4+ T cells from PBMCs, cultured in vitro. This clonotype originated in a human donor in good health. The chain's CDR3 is CASGPIGLGGTIYF. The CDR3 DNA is TGTGCCAGTGGGCCTATCGGGCTTGGGGGCACCATATATTTT.